This T cell receptor beta chain was captured in a study of vaccination and CD4 T cells after COVID-19. Scientists ran DNA taken from cultured CD4+ T cells through the Oncomine TCR Beta short-read assay for sequencing. A single record per CDR3 protein comes from TCRdb applying MiXCR to the PCR reads. There are roughly 20,000 distinct CDR3 sequences in the sample; around 50% occur only once, and around 9.6% lies in the top ten. The sample's treatment: roughly 10-day PBMC culture with coronavirus spike peptide pools or control peptides (ViraFEST assay). This clonotype was seen a handful of times. Antigen specificity is unknown. The source of this sequence is a human donor who had recovered from COVID-19. Input material: CD4+ T cells from blood, cultured in vitro.

The CDR3 here is CASRGIDNQPQHF. Written as DNA, the CDR3 is TGTGCCAGCCGCGGGATCGACAATCAGCCCCAGCATTTT. The rearrangement joins TRBV6-1 to TRBJ1-5; D remains ambiguous. The germline CDR1 and CDR2 sequences are MNHNS and SASEGT. The CDR3 loop spans 13 amino acids. V was trimmed by 8 bases and J by 3 bases, leaving 11 bases between them.